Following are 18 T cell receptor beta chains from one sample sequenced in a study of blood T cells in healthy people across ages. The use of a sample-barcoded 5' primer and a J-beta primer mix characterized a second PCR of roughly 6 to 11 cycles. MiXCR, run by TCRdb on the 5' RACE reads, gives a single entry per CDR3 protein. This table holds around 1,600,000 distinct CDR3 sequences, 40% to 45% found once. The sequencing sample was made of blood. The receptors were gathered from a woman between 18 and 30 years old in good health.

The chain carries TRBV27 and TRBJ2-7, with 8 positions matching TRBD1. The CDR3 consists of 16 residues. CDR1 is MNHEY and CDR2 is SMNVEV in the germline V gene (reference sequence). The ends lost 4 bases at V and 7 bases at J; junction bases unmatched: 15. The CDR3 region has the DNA TGTGCCAGCAGTTCGACTCCCAGGACAGGGAGTAAAGAGCAGTACTTC. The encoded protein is CASSSTPRTGSKEQYF.

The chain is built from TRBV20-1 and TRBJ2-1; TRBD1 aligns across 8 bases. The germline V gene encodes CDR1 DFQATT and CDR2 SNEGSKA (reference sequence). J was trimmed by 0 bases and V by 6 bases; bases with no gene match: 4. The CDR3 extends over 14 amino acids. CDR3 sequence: CSAPRGPSYNEQFF. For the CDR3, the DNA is TGCAGTGCCCCCAGGGGGCCCTCCTACAATGAGCAGTTCTTC.

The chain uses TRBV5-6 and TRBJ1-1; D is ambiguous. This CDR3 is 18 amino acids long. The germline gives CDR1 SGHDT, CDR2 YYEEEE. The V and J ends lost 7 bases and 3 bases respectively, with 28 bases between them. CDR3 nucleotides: TGTGCCAGCGGACTCTTCACGGGCGAGATTAGTGGTTACACTGAAGCTTTCTTT. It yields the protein CASGLFTGEISGYTEAFF.

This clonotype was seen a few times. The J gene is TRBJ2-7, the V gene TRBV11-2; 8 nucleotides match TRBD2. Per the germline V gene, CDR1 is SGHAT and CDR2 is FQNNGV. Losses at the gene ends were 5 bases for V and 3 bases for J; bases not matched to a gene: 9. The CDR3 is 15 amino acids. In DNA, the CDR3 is TGTGCCAGCAGCATTCCGGGACTAGGGATCTACGAGCAGTACTTC. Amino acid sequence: CASSIPGLGIYEQYF.

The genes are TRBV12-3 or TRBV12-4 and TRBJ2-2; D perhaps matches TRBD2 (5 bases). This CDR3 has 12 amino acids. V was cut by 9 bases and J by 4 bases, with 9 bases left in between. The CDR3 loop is CASRRITGELFF. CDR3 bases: TGTGCCAGTCGGAGGATCACCGGGGAGCTGTTTTTT.

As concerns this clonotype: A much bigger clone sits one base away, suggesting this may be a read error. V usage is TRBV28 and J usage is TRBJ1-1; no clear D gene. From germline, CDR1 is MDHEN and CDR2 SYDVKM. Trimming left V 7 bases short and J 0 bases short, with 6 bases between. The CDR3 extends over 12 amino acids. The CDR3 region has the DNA TGTGCCAGCATCTTCCTGAACACTGAAGCTTTCTTT. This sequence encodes CASIFLNTEAFF.

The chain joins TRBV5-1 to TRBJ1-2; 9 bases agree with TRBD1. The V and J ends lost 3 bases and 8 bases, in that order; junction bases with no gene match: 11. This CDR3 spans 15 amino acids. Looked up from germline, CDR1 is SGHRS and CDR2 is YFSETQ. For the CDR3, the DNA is TGCGCCAGCAGCTGGGGACAGGGCGCCTCCTACGGCTACACCTTC. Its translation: CASSWGQGASYGYTF. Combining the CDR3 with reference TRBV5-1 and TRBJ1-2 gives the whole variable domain KAGVTQTPRYLIKTRGQQVTLSCSPISGHRSVSWYQQTPGQGLQFLFEYFSETQRNKGNFPGRFSGRQFSNSRSEMNVSTLELGDSALYLCASSWGQGASYGYTFGSGTRLTVV.

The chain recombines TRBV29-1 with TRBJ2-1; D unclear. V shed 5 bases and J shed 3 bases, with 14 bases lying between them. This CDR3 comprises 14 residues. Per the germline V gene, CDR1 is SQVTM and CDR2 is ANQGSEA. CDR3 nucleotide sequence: TGCAGCGTTCCCCGGGCGGCACTCTACAATGAGCAGTTCTTC. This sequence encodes CSVPRAALYNEQFF.

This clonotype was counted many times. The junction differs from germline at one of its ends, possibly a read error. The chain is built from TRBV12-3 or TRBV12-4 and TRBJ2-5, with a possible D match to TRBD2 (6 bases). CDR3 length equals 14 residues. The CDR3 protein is CASSLGGALETQYF. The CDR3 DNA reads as TGCGCCAGCAGCCTGGGGGGTGCTCTCGAGACCCAGTACTTC.

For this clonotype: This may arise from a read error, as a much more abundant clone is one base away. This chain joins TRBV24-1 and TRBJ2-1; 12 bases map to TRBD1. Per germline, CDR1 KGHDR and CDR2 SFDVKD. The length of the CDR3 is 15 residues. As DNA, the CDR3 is TGTACCACCAGTGATCGGGGACAGGGGGCTAGTGAGCAGTTCTTC. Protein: CTTSDRGQGASEQFF.

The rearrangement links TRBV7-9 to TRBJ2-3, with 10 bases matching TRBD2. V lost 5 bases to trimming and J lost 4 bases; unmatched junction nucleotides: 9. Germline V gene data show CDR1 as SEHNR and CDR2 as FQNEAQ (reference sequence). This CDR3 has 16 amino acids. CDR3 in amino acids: CASSTLAGALADTQYF. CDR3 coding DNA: TGTGCCAGCAGCACTCTAGCGGGAGCCCTCGCAGATACGCAGTATTTT.

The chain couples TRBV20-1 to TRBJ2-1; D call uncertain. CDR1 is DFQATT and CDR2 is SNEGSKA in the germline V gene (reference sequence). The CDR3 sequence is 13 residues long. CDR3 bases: TGCAGGTCCGGTCGCAGCTCCTACAATGAGCAGTTCTTC. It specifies CRSGRSSYNEQFF.

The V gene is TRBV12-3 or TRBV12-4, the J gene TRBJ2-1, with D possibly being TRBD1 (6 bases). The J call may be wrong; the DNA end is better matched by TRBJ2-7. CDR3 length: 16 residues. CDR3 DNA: TGTGCCAGCAGTTCTCCCGGGACAAAAGCGAACAATGAGCAGTACTTC. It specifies CASSSPGTKANNEQYF.

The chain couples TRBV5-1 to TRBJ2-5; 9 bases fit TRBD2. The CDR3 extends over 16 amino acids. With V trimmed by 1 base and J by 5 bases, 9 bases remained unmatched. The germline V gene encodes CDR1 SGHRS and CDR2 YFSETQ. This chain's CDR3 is CASSLWSSGVRETQYF. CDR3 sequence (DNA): TGCGCCAGCAGCTTGTGGTCTAGCGGGGTCCGGGAGACCCAGTACTTC.

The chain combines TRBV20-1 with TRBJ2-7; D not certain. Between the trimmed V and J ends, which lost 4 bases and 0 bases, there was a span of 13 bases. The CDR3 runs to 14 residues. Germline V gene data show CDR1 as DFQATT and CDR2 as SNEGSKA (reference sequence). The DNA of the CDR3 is TGCAGTGCTACTCACCCCTTTAGCTCCTACGAGCAGTACTTC. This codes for CSATHPFSSYEQYF.

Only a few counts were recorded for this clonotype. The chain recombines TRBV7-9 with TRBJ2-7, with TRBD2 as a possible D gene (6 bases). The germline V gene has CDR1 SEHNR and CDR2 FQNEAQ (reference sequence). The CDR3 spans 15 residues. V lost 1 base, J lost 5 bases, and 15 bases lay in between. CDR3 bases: TGTGCCAGCAGCTTAGTAGGTGGTAGCGGAGACGAGCAGTACTTC. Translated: CASSLVGGSGDEQYF.

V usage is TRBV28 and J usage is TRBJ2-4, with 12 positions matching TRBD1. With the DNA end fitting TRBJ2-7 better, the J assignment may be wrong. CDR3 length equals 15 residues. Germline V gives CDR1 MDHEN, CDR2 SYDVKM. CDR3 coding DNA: TGTGCCAGCAGTTTTGGGGACAGGGGGCGAGGCGAGCAGTACTTC. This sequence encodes CASSFGDRGRGEQYF.

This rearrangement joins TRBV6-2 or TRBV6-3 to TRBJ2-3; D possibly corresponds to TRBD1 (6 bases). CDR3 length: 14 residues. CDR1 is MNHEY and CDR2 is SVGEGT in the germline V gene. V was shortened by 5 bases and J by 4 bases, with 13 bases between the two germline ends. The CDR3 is CASSGAGVPDTQYF. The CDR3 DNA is TGTGCCAGCAGTGGAGCAGGGGTTCCAGATACGCAGTATTTT.